These 5 T cell receptor beta chains were all obtained from the same sample, sequenced in a study of metastatic and nonmetastatic thyroid tumors. TCRdb re-clonotyped the PCR reads through MiXCR. The sample lists under 95,000 clones; roughly 13% were seen once. Patients underwent thyroid surgery, and none had received any treatment before it. Input material: blood. The source of these receptors is a female donor with papillary thyroid cancer or a benign thyroid nodule (not recorded which). Some clones in this sample may be carry-over from other donors' samples.

This clone was counted at least ten times. V gene TRBV4-3 combines with J gene TRBJ2-5, with D perhaps matching TRBD1 (5 bases). CDR1 is LGHNA, CDR2 YSLEER, per germline. V lost 2 bases and J lost 7, with 17 bases in between. CDR3 size: 15 residues. CDR3 residues: CASSQSPAQDATQYF. In nucleotides, the CDR3 is TGCGCCAGCAGCCAATCCCCCGCACAGGATGCGACCCAGTACTTC.

This clone was recorded many times. V and J are TRBV12-3 or TRBV12-4 and TRBJ1-6, with D hard to call. Trimming cost V 2 bases and J 6 bases, with 8 bases left between them. The length of the CDR3 is 14 residues. CDR3 amino acids: CASSLSGSNSPLHF. The CDR3 DNA reads TGTGCCAGCAGTTTATCGGGGTCTAATTCACCCCTCCACTTT.

This clone has at least ten counts. This chain joins TRBV7-9 and TRBJ2-1; 8 positions agree with TRBD2. V shed 4 bases, J shed 8 bases, and the junction held 1 base outside the gene matches. This CDR3 region has 12 residues. Germline V gene sequence: CDR1 SEHNR, CDR2 FQNEAQ (reference sequence). CDR3 nucleotides: TGTGCCAGCAGCTCAGCGGGAGATGAGCAGTTCTTC. Translated, it gives CASSSAGDEQFF.

There are many counts of this clone. V is TRBV5-6 and J is TRBJ1-3, with D uncertain. The germline CDR1 and CDR2 sequences are SGHDT and YYEEEE. The CDR3 is 13 amino acids. Deletions cut 1 base from V and 5 bases from J, with 7 bases between. CDR3 bases: TGTGCCAGCAGCTTGTACTCAAGAAACACCATATATTTT. Protein product: CASSLYSRNTIYF.

CDR3 nucleotides: TGTGCCAGCAGCTTGGGACTAGCTGCCCACGAGCAGTACTTC. Residues: CASSLGLAAHEQYF. The chain combines TRBV7-2 with TRBJ2-7; 9 nucleotides line up with TRBD2. The germline gives CDR1 SGHTA, CDR2 FQGNSA. This CDR3 comprises 14 residues. Germline trimming cut 3 bases from V and 5 bases from J; bases unmatched to any gene: 5.